This T cell receptor (beta chain) was documented in a study of blood T cells in healthy people across ages. On the study more broadly: When template switching was applied, about one barcoded beta molecule was captured per two T cells. Findings and caveats of the study: There was no known CMV status for donors, so expanded clonotype changes were possibly confounded.

This clonotype occurred a few times. No antigen is known for it. The authors ran a second PCR of roughly 7 to 11 cycles using a sample-barcoded 5' primer and a J-beta primer mix. Each CDR3 protein gets one entry after TCRdb re-called the 5' RACE reads with MiXCR. Of over a million distinct CDR3 sequences listed, approximately 42% were seen once; the top ten hold more than 4%. Trimming took 4 bases from V and 0 from J, leaving 16 bases between them. Germline V gives CDR1 MNHEY, CDR2 SVGEGT. The CDR3 totals 16 residues. The source of this sequence is a woman aged 18-29 years in good health. Material for sequencing was blood. The chain couples TRBV6-2 or TRBV6-3 to TRBJ2-7; a weak D match, TRBD1 (5 bases). DNA for the CDR3: TGTGCCAGCAGTTCCTCACAGGAAACGAGCTCCTACGAGCAGTACTTC. Translation: CASSSSQETSSYEQYF.